These 7 T cell receptor beta chains were sequenced from one sample in a study of cytomegalovirus exposure and HLA in healthy donors. The table came from immunoSEQ multiplex PCR; TCRdb's copy has only in-frame clones and leaves some out. The sample records about 120,000 clones, 89% being singletons. Sequenced material: PBMCs. Receptors were obtained from a woman aged 18-30 years in good health and CMV-seronegative.

This rearrangement joins TRBV5-3 to TRBJ2-5; 9 nucleotides align to TRBD2. The end of the DNA fits TRBJ2-7 better, so the J call may be wrong. TRBV5-3 is treated as an ORF (open reading frame) with a function not yet certain. The CDR3 is 15 residues long. The CDR3 coding sequence is TGTGCCAGAAGGACGGCTAGCGGGGTACACTACGAGCAGTACTTC. This codes for CARRTASGVHYEQYF.

The V call is TRBV2, the J call TRBJ2-7; perhaps TRBD2 as D (5 bases). The CDR3 is 14 amino acids. V lost 3 bases and J lost 7, with 16 bases in between. Germline V gene sequence: CDR1 SNHLY, CDR2 FYNNEI. The CDR3 DNA follows: TGTGCCAGCAGTGAGTCCTTGCCGCAGCGGGAGCAGTACTTC. This translates into CASSESLPQREQYF. The full variable domain, with the rest looked up from reference TRBV2 and TRBJ2-7, is EPEVTQTPSHQVTQMGQEVILRCVPISNHLYFYWYRQILGQKVEFLVSFYNNEISEKSEIFDDQFSVERPDGSNFTLKIRSTKLEDSAMYFCASSESLPQREQYFGPGTRLTVT.

This clone has only one observation. This chain connects TRBV7-7 to TRBJ2-5; 8 bases map to TRBD2. CDR1 SSHAT and CDR2 FNYEAQ come from the germline V gene (reference sequence). The CDR3 is 14 amino acids. V trimming: 5 bases; J trimming: 2 bases; junction bases outside the gene matches: 4. In DNA, the CDR3 is TGTGCCAGCAGCGATGGACTAGCACAAGAGACCCAGTACTTC. It is translated as CASSDGLAQETQYF.

The V gene is TRBV5-5, the J gene TRBJ1-6, with D maybe TRBD1 (6 bases). Germline lookup yields CDR1 SGHKS and CDR2 YYEKEE (reference sequence). The CDR3 spans 15 residues. The V end was cut by 0 bases, the J end by 10 bases, with 14 bases between. CDR3 nucleotides: TGTGCCAGCAGCTTGGAAGGGGGTGTAGGCTCACCCCTCCACTTT. This encodes CASSLEGGVGSPLHF.

The rearrangement links TRBV29-1 to TRBJ1-4, with TRBD1 identical over 9 bases. V trimming: 7 bases; J trimming: 3 bases; junction bases outside the gene matches: 9. This CDR3 spans 15 amino acids. Germline V gene sequence: CDR1 SQVTM, CDR2 ANQGSEA. The CDR3 spells CSATQGAGANEKLFF. DNA of the CDR3: TGCAGCGCCACACAGGGGGCCGGGGCTAATGAAAAACTGTTTTTT. The variable domain in full, with the rest retrieved from reference TRBV29-1 and TRBJ1-4, is SAVISQKPSRDICQRGTSLTIQCQVDSQVTMMFWYRQQPGQSLTLIATANQGSEATYESGFVIDKFPISRPNLTFSTLTVSNMSPEDSSIYLCSATQGAGANEKLFFGSGTQLSVL.

The chain couples TRBV6-1 to TRBJ1-6, with a weak D call TRBD1 (5 bases). CDR1 is MNHNS, CDR2 SASEGT, per germline. Trimming cost V 4 bases and J 7 bases, with 11 bases left between them. This CDR3 region has 14 residues. CDR3: CASSVQGGNSPLHF. CDR3 nucleotide sequence: TGTGCCAGCAGTGTGCAGGGAGGCAATTCACCCCTCCACTTT.

The V and J genes are TRBV30 and TRBJ1-4, with D unclear. Germline CDR1 and CDR2: GTSNPN and SVGIG (reference sequence). Trimming shortened V by 2 bases and J by 8 bases, and 15 bases separated the two germline ends. There are 14 residues in the CDR3. CDR3 nucleotide sequence: TGTGCCTGGAGTCGCACAGTCGGAGGGGAAAAACTGTTTTTT. Encoded protein: CAWSRTVGGEKLFF.